Listed below are T cell receptor beta chains from one sample, sequenced in a study of T cells in Graves' hyperthyroidism and ophthalmopathy. TCRdb re-called the multiplex PCR reads through MiXCR, storing one row per CDR3 protein. Among fewer than 400,000 distinct CDR3 sequences, roughly 25% were seen once, and the ten largest hold less than 75%. Sequenced material: blood. The receptors were sampled from a man aged 45 to 65 with Graves' hyperthyroidism. Both conserved end residues are part of each CDR3. The D gene is left open where the match is weak. A clone size is listed for some rows: how often the clone was seen (once, few, many), or a class if it is expanded.

D | size | J | V | DNA | CDR3
- | - | TRBJ1-5 | TRBV19 | TGTGCCAGTAGTCTATCCCTGAGGGTTCAGCCCCAGCATTTT | CASSLSLRVQPQHF
TRBD2 | few | TRBJ2-1 | TRBV3-1 | TGTGCCAGCAGCCCCGGAGCGGGAGACTACAATGAGCAGTTCTTC | CASSPGAGDYNEQFF
TRBD1 | many | TRBJ1-1 | TRBV3-1 | TGTGCCAGCAGCAATTCCGACAGGGATGGGACTGAAGCTTTCTTT | CASSNSDRDGTEAFF
- | - | TRBJ1-1 | TRBV18 | TGTGCCAGCTCACCAAACACGAGACTGAACACTGAAGCTTTCTTT | CASSPNTRLNTEAFF
- | many | TRBJ2-2 | TRBV6-1 | TGTGCCAGCAGTCCCTTATGGACATCATTGATCACCGGGGAGCTGTTTTTT | CASSPLWTSLITGELFF
TRBD1 | many | TRBJ2-5 | TRBV2 | TGTGCCAGCAGCCGGGACAGCCAAGAGACCCAGTACTTC | CASSRDSQETQYF
- | - | TRBJ2-7 | TRBV20-1 | TGCAGTGCAACGCCCAGGGAAAAGAAGCAGTACTTC | CSATPREKKQYF
- | - | TRBJ1-1 | TRBV7-3 | TGTGCCAGCAGCACGACACGAAACACTGAAGCTTTCTTT | CASSTTRNTEAFF
- | - | TRBJ2-5 | TRBV19 | TGTGCCAGTAACGATGGTAATAGACAAGAGACCCAGTACTTC | CASNDGNRQETQYF
TRBD1 | few | TRBJ1-2 | TRBV3-1 | TGTGCCAGCAGCTCGCGACAGGGGTATGGCTACACCTTC | CASSSRQGYGYTF
TRBD2 | - | TRBJ2-1 | TRBV20-1 | TGCAGTGCTAGAGATAGGGCTAGCGGGAGTTGGGGAAATGAGCAGTTCTTC | CSARDRASGSWGNEQFF
- | - | TRBJ2-2 | TRBV2 | TGTGCCAGCAGTGAACCGGGACGGTACACCGGGGAGCTGTTTTTT | CASSEPGRYTGELFF
TRBD1 | many | TRBJ2-7 | TRBV7-2 | TGTGCCAGCAGCCGCCGGGACAGATCCTACGAGCAGTACTTC | CASSRRDRSYEQYF
TRBD2 | few | TRBJ2-3 | TRBV20-1 | TGCAGTGCTCGCGGGACTAGCGGCACAGATACGCAGTATTTT | CSARGTSGTDTQYF
- | many | TRBJ1-1 | TRBV20-1 | TGCAGTGCGTGGACAGTGGACACTGAAGCTTTCTTT | CSAWTVDTEAFF
TRBD1 | - | TRBJ2-1 | TRBV18 | TGTGCCAGCTCACCTCCCGGGACAGGGGGCCGCCATGAGCAGTTCTTC | CASSPPGTGGRHEQFF
TRBD1 | - | TRBJ2-7 | TRBV6-2/TRBV6-3 | TGTGCCAGCAGGGACAGGATTTTCTACGAGCAGTACTTC | CASRDRIFYEQYF
- | many | TRBJ2-1 | TRBV5-1 | TGCGCCAGCAGCTCCCCCAGCCCAGGTTCCTTCGTTGAGCAGTTCTTC | CASSSPSPGSFVEQFF
TRBD1 | few | TRBJ1-5 | TRBV3-1 | TGTGCCAGCAGCCGCGGACAGGGTTTACAGCCCCAGCATTTT | CASSRGQGLQPQHF
- | - | TRBJ2-7 | TRBV9 | TGTGCCAGCAGCGTTGGTTGGGGCAGCTCCGAGCAGTACTTC | CASSVGWGSSEQYF
- | once | TRBJ1-1 | TRBV5-1 | TGCGCCAGCGGCTTGGTGGGGGAGGTTGGCACTGAAGCTTTCTTT | CASGLVGEVGTEAFF
- | few | TRBJ2-1 | TRBV20-1 | TGCAGTGCTAGAGACCGGGACTCCCAAGGCTGGAATGAGCAGTTCTTC | CSARDRDSQGWNEQFF
- | - | TRBJ1-2 | TRBV5-5 | TGTGCCAGCAGCCGGGAGTCCCGCTCGTATGGCTACACCTTC | CASSRESRSYGYTF
- | - | TRBJ2-5 | TRBV29-1 | TGCAGCGCCCACCAAGAGACCCAGTACTTC | CSAHQETQYF
TRBD2 | few | TRBJ2-7 | TRBV11-2 | TGTGCCAGCAGCTTAGTATCCGGGACTAGCGGGAGTCGGCAGTACTTC | CASSLVSGTSGSRQYF
- | - | TRBJ1-1 | TRBV7-9 | TGTGCCAGCAGCACGACCACTGAAGCTTTCTTT | CASSTTTEAFF
- | - | TRBJ1-6 | TRBV6-1 | TGTGCCAGCAGTCGACCTAGGGGCGTTAATTCACCCCTCCACTTT | CASSRPRGVNSPLHF
- | - | TRBJ1-4 | TRBV7-6 | TGTGCCAGCAGCTTAGAACGGGCGAAAGGGGAAAAACTGTTTTTT | CASSLERAKGEKLFF
- | - | TRBJ2-3 | TRBV5-1 | TGCGCCAGCACCTATGACGGCCACACAGATACGCAGTATTTT | CASTYDGHTDTQYF
TRBD2 | few | TRBJ2-3 | TRBV20-1 | TGCAGTGCTAGAGGGATAGCGGGATACGATGCAGATACGCAGTATTTT | CSARGIAGYDADTQYF
- | few | TRBJ1-1 | TRBV10-2 | TGCGCCAGCAGTGATAACAGGATGAACACTGAAGCTTTCTTT | CASSDNRMNTEAFF
- | - | TRBJ2-1 | TRBV5-1 | TGCGCCAGCAGCCCCGGGGGCGCGGGAGTTAACAATGAGCAGTTCTTC | CASSPGGAGVNNEQFF
- | - | TRBJ1-5 | TRBV24-1 | TGTGCCACCAGTAGGGGTGATCAGCCCCAGCATTTT | CATSRGDQPQHF
TRBD1 | - | TRBJ1-1 | TRBV12-3/TRBV12-4 | TGTGCCAGCAGTTTAGCAGGGGGCAGGGGTGAAGCTTTCTTT | CASSLAGGRGEAFF
- | - | TRBJ2-5 | TRBV18 | TGTGCCAGCTCACGGACCGGGGGAAGCGCAGAGACCCAGTACTTC | CASSRTGGSAETQYF
- | many | TRBJ2-1 | TRBV2 | TGTGCCAGCAGTGAAGGAGAGGTAGCGTACAATGAGCAGTTCTTC | CASSEGEVAYNEQFF
- | many | TRBJ1-2 | TRBV28 | TGTGCCAGCAGTTTATGGGTGGAGGAACGTGGCTACACCTTC | CASSLWVEERGYTF
TRBD2 | many | TRBJ2-7 | TRBV12-3/TRBV12-4 | TGTGCCAGCAGTATCGGGACTAGCGGACTCTACGAGCAGTACTTC | CASSIGTSGLYEQYF
- | few | TRBJ1-1 | TRBV2 | TGTGCCAGCACCCGATTTCCTCAGGATGTGGCTGAAGCTTTCTTT | CASTRFPQDVAEAFF
TRBD2 | few | TRBJ2-2 | TRBV9 | TGTGCCAGCAGCGAGCCCTGGCTAGCGGAGAACACCGGGGAGCTGTTTTTT | CASSEPWLAENTGELFF
- | - | TRBJ2-2 | TRBV6-1 | TGTGCCAGCAGACGAGACCTGTACACCGGGGAGCTGTTTTTT | CASRRDLYTGELFF
- | - | TRBJ2-7 | TRBV2 | TGTGCCAGCATCGCCCGGTCCTACGAGCAGTACTTC | CASIARSYEQYF
TRBD1 | few | TRBJ2-5 | TRBV30 | TGTACGACAGGGCTCGAGACCCAGTACTTC | CTTGLETQYF
- | - | TRBJ1-3 | TRBV6-5 | TGTGCCAGTTCGTCCATTACTGGAAACACCATATATTTT | CASSSITGNTIYF
- | few | TRBJ2-7 | TRBV7-2 | TGTGCCAGCAGCTTGGAAGAGAAAGCCTACGAGCAGTACTTC | CASSLEEKAYEQYF
- | many | TRBJ1-1 | TRBV7-8 | TGTGCCAGCAGCTTATACGACACTGAAGCTTTCTTT | CASSLYDTEAFF
- | - | TRBJ2-7 | TRBV24-1 | TGTGCCACCAGTGACGCGAAAGGGATCGGTTACGAGCAGTACTTC | CATSDAKGIGYEQYF
TRBD2 | many | TRBJ2-7 | TRBV2 | TGTGCCAGCAGAGGACTAGCGGGTGGGGAGCAGTACTTC | CASRGLAGGEQYF
- | few | TRBJ1-3 | TRBV12-3/TRBV12-4 | TGTGCCAGCAGACCCTCGGGACATCTCTCTGGAAACACCATATATTTT | CASRPSGHLSGNTIYF
TRBD1 | many | TRBJ2-7 | TRBV7-2 | TGTGCCAGCAGCTTCATTCACAGGGGTAGCTCCTACGAGCAGTACTTC | CASSFIHRGSSYEQYF
- | - | TRBJ1-5 | TRBV18 | TGTGCCAGCGCGCCCGGGGCGGATCAGCCCCAGCATTTT | CASAPGADQPQHF
- | few | TRBJ2-5 | TRBV3-1 | TGTGCCAGCAGCCCAGACTACGTCGGAGGAGAGACCCAGTACTTC | CASSPDYVGGETQYF
TRBD2 | many | TRBJ2-3 | TRBV28 | TGTGCCAGCAGTTCTCCACTAGCGGGTGTCACACGGGATACGCAGTATTTT | CASSSPLAGVTRDTQYF
- | - | TRBJ2-7 | TRBV7-9 | TGTGCCAGCAGCCCAGGGGGGACCAGGTCCTACGAGCAGTACTTC | CASSPGGTRSYEQYF
TRBD1 | many | TRBJ2-7 | TRBV2 | TGTGCCAGCACCTTAGGGACAGCGAGCTCCTACGAGCAGTACTTC | CASTLGTASSYEQYF
TRBD2 | - | TRBJ2-3 | TRBV27 | TGTGCCAGCAGTTCCCTGTTTAGGCTAGCGGGAGGCACGGATACGCAGTATTTT | CASSSLFRLAGGTDTQYF
TRBD1 | - | TRBJ2-7 | TRBV20-1 | TGCAGTGCTAGACAAAAGACAGGGGGTCACTACGAGCAGTACTTC | CSARQKTGGHYEQYF